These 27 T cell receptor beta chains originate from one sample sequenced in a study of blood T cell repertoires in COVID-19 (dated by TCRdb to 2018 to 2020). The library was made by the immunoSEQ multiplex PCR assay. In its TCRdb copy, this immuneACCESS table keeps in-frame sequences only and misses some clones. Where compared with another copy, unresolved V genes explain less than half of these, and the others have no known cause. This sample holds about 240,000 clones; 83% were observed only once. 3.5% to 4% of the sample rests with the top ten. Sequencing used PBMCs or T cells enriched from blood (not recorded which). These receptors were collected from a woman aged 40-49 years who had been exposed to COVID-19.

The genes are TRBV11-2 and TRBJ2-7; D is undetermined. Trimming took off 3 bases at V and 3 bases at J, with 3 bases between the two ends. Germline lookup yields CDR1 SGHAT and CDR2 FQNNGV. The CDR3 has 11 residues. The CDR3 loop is CASSFNYEQYF. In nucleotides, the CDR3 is TGTGCCAGCAGCTTTAACTACGAGCAGTACTTC.

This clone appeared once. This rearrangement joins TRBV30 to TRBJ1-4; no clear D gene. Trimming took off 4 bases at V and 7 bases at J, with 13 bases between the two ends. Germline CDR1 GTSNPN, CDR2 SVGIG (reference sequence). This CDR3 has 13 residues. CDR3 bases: TGTGCCTGGAATAGCGATGGAAGTGAAAAACTGTTTTTT. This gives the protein CAWNSDGSEKLFF.

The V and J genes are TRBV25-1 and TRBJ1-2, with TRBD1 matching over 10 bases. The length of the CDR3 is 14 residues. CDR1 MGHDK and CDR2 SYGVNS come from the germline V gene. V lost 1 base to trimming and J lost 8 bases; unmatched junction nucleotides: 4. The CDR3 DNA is TGTGCCAGCAGTGAATTTGGGACAGGGGACGGCTACACCTTC. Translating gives CASSEFGTGDGYTF.

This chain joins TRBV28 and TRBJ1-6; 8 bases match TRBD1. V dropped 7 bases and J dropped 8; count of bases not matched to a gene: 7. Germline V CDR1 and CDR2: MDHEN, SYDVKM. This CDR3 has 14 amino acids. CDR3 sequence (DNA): TGTGCCAGCACCAGACAGGGGTTTGATTCACCCCTCCACTTT. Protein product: CASTRQGFDSPLHF.

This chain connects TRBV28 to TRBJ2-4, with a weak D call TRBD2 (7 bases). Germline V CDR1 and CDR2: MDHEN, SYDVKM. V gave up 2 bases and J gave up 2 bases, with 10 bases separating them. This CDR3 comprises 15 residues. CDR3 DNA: TGTGCCAGCAGTTTAGCGGGGGCTTCCAAAAACATTCAGTACTTC. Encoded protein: CASSLAGASKNIQYF.

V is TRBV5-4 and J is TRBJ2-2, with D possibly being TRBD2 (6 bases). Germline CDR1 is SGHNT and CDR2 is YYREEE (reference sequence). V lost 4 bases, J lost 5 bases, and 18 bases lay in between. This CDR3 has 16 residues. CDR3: CASSPGSSKETGELFF. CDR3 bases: TGTGCCAGCAGCCCCGGGAGCTCCAAAGAGACCGGGGAGCTGTTTTTT.

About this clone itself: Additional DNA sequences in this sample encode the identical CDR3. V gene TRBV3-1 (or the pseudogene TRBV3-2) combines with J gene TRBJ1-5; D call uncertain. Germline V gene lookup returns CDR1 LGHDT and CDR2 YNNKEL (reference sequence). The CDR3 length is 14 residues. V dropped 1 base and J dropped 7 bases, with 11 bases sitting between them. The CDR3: CASSQGTGGQPQHF. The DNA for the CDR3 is TGTGCCAGCAGCCAAGGAACGGGAGGCCAGCCCCAGCATTTT.

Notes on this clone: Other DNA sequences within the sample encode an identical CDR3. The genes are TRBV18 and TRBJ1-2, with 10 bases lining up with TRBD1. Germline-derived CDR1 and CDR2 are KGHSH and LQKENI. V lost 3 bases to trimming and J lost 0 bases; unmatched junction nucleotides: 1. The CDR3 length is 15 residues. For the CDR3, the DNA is TGTGCCAGCTCACCTGGACAGGGGGCTAACTATGGCTACACCTTC. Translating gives CASSPGQGANYGYTF.

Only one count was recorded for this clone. The CDR3 region is CASSPREAFF. The CDR3 nucleotides read TGTGCCAGCAGCCCGCGCGAAGCTTTCTTT. This rearrangement joins TRBV28 to TRBJ1-1; D remains unclear. The germline V gene encodes CDR1 MDHEN and CDR2 SYDVKM. The CDR3 sequence is 10 residues long. Between the trimmed V and J ends, which lost 6 bases and 8 bases, there was a span of 7 bases.

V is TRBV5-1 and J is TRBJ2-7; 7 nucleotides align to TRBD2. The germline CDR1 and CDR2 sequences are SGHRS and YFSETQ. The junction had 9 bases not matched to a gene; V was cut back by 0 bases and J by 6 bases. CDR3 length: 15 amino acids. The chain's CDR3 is CASSLVASGAGEQYF. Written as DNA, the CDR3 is TGCGCCAGCAGCTTGGTGGCTAGCGGTGCTGGCGAGCAGTACTTC.

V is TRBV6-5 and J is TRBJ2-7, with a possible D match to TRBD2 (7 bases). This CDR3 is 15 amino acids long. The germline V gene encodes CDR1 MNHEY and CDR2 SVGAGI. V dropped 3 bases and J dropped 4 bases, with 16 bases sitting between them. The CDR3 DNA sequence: TGTGCCAGCAGTTATTCCACAGGGAGGGCTTACGAGCAGTACTTC. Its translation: CASSYSTGRAYEQYF.

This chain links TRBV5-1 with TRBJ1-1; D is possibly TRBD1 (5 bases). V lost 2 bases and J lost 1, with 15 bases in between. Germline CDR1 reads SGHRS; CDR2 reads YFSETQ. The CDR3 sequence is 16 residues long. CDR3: CASSFKGSGANTEAFF. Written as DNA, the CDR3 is TGCGCCAGCAGCTTTAAGGGATCTGGGGCGAACACTGAAGCTTTCTTT.

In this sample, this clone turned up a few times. CDR3 in amino acids: CASSQDAGNPYEQYF. The CDR3 DNA is TGCGCCAGCAGCCAAGACGCAGGTAATCCCTACGAGCAGTACTTC. The chain couples TRBV4-3 to TRBJ2-7, with D unresolved. The V end was cut by 0 bases, the J end by 2 bases, with 11 bases between. Germline CDR1 is LGHNA and CDR2 is YSLEER. This CDR3 is built from 15 residues.

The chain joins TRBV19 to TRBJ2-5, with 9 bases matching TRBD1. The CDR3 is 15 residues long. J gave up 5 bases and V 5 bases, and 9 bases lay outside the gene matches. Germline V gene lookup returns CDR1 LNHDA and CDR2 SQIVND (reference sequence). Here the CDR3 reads CASSPYRGRWETQYF. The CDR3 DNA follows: TGTGCCAGTAGTCCCTACAGGGGGCGGTGGGAGACCCAGTACTTC.

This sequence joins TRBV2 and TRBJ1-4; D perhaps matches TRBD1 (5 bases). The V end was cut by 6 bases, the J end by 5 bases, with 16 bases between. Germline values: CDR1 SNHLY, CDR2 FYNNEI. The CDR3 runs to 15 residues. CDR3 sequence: CASRRIVGGNEKLFF. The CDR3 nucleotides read TGTGCCAGCAGACGTATCGTGGGGGGGAATGAAAAACTGTTTTTT.

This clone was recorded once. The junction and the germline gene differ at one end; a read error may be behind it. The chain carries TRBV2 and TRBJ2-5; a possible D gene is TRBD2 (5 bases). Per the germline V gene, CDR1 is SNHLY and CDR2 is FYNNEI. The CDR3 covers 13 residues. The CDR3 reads CASSERDGSRCHF. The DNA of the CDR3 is TGTGCCAGCAGTGAAAGGGATGGGAGCCGATGTCACTTC.

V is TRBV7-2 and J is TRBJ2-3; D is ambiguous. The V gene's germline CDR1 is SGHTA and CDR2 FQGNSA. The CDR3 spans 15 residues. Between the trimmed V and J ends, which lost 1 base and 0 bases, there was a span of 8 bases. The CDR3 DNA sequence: TGTGCCAGCAGCTTAGTGGGCAGCAGCACAGATACGCAGTATTTT. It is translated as CASSLVGSSTDTQYF.

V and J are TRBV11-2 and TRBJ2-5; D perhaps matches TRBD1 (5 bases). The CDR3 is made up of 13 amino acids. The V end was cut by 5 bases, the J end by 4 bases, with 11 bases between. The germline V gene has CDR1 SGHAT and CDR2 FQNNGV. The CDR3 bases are TGTGCCAGCAGCATAGGGGCCACAGAGACCCAGTACTTC. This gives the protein CASSIGATETQYF.

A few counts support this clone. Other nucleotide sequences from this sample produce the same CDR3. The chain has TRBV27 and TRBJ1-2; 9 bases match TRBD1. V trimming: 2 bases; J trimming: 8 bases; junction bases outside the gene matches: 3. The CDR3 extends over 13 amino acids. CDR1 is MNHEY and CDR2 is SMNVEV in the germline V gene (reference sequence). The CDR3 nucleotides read TGTGCCAGCAGTTTAAGGACAGGGGTCGGCTACACCTTC. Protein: CASSLRTGVGYTF.

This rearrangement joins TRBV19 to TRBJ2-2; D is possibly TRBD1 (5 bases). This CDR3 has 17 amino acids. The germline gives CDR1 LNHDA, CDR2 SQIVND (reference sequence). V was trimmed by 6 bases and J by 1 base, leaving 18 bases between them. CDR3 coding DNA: TGTGCCAGTAGAGACGTCAGGGTTATGGGGAACACCGGGGAGCTGTTTTTT. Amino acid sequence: CASRDVRVMGNTGELFF.

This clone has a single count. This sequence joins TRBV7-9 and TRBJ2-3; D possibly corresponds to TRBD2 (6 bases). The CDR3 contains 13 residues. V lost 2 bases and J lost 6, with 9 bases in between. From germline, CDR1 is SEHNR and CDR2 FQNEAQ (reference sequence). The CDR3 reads CASSLISGDTQYF. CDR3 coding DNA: TGTGCCAGCAGCTTAATAAGCGGGGATACGCAGTATTTT.

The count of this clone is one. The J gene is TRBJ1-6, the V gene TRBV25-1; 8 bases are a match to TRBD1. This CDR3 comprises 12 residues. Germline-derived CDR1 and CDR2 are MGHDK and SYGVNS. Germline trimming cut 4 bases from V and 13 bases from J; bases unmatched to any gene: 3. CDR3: CASSADRGPLHF. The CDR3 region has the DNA TGTGCCAGCAGTGCAGACAGGGGTCCCCTCCACTTT.

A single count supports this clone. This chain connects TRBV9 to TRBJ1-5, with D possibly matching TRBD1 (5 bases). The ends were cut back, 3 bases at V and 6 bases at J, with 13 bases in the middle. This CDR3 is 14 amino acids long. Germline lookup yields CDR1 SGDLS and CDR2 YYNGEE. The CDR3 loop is CASSALPGGQPQHF. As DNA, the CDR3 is TGTGCCAGCAGCGCCCTGCCCGGGGGTCAGCCCCAGCATTTT.

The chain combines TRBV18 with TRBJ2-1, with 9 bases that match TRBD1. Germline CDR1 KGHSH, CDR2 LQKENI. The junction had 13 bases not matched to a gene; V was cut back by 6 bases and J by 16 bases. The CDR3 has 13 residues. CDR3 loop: CASSQLSRDRVFF. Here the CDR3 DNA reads TGTGCCAGCTCGCAATTAAGCCGGGACAGGGTTTTCTTC.

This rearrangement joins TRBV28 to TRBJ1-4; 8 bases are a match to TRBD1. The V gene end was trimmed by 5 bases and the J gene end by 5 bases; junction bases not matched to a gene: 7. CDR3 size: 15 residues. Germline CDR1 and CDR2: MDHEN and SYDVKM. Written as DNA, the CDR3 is TGTGCCAGCAGTCCGCACAGGGGGGGAAATGAAAAACTGTTTTTT. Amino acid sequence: CASSPHRGGNEKLFF.

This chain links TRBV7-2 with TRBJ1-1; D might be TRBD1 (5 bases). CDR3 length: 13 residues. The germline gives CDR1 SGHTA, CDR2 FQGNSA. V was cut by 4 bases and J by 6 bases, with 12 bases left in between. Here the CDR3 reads CASSSQRGAEAFF. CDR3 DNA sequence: TGTGCCAGCAGCTCCCAGCGGGGGGCTGAAGCTTTCTTT. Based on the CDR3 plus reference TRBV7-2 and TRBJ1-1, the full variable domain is GAGVSQSPSNKVTEKGKDVELRCDPISGHTALYWYRQSLGQGLEFLIYFQGNSAPDKSGLPSDRFSAERTGGSVSTLTIQRTQQEDSAVYLCASSSQRGAEAFFGQGTRLTVV.

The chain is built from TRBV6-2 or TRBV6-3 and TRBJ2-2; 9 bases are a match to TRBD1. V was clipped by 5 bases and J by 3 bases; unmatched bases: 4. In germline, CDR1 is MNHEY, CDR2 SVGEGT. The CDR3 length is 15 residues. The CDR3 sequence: CASSQGQGYTGELFF. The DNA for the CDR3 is TGTGCCAGCAGTCAGGGACAGGGTTACACCGGGGAGCTGTTTTTT.